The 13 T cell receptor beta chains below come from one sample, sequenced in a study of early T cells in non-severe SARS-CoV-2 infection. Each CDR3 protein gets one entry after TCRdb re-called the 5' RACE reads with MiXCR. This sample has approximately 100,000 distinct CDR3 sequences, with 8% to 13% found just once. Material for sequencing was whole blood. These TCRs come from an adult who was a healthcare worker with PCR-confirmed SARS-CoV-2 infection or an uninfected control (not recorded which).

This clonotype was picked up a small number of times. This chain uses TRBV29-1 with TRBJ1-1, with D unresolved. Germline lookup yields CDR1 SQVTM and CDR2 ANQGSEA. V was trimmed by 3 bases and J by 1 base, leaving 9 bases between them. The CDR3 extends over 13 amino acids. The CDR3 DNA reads TGCAGCGTTGAGAGGGCTCCGAACACTGAAGCTTTCTTT. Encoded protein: CSVERAPNTEAFF.

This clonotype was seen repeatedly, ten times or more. CDR3 sequence: CASSAGPGWYEQYF. The CDR3 DNA reads TGTGCCAGCAGCGCGGGCCCCGGTTGGTACGAGCAGTACTTC. V gene TRBV3-1 combines with J gene TRBJ2-7; maybe TRBD2 (5 bases). The V gene's germline CDR1 is LGHDT and CDR2 YNNKEL (reference sequence). V dropped 5 bases and J dropped 4 bases, with 15 bases sitting between them. This CDR3 is 14 amino acids long.

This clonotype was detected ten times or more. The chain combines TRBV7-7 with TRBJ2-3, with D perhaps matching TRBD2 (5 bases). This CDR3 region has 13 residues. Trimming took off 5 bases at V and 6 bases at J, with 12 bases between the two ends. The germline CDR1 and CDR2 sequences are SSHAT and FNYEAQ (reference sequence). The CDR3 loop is CASSPNTRDTQYF. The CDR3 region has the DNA TGTGCCAGCAGCCCAAACACTAGGGATACGCAGTATTTT.

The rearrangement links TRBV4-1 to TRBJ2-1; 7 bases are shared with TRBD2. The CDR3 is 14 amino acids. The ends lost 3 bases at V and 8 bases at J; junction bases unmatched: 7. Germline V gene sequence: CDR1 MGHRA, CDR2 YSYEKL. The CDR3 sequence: CASSQGGYLDEQFF. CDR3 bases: TGCGCCAGCAGCCAGGGGGGGTATCTCGATGAGCAGTTCTTC.

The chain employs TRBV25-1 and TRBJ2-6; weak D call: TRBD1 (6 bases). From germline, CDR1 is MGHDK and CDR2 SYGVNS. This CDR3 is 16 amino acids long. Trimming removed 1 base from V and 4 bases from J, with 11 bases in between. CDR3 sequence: CASSESTGSGANVLTF. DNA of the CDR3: TGTGCCAGCAGTGAATCCACAGGGTCAGGGGCCAACGTCCTGACTTTC.

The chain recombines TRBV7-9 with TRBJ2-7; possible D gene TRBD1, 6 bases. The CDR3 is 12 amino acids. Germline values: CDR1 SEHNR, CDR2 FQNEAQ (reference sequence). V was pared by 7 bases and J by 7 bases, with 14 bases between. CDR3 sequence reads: CASTLGGREQYF. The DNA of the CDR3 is TGTGCCAGCACCCTAGGGGGTAGGGAGCAGTACTTC.

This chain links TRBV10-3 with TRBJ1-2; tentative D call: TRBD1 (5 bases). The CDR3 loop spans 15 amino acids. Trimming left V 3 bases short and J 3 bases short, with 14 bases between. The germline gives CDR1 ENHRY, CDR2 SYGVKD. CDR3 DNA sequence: TGTGCCATCAGTGAAGGGGCAGATGGACACTATGGCTACACCTTC. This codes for CAISEGADGHYGYTF.

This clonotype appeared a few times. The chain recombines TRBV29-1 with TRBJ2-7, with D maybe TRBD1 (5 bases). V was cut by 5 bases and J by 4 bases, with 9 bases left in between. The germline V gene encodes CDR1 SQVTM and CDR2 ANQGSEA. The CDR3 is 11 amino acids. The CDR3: CSVRAGYEQYF. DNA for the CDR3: TGCAGCGTTCGCGCAGGGTACGAGCAGTACTTC.

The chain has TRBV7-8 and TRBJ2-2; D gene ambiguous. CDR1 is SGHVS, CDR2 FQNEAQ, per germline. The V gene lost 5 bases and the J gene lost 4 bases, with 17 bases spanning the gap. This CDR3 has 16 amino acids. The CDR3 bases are TGTGCCAGCAGCCCTCAATCCGGAGCCCTCACCGGGGAGCTGTTTTTT. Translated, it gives CASSPQSGALTGELFF.

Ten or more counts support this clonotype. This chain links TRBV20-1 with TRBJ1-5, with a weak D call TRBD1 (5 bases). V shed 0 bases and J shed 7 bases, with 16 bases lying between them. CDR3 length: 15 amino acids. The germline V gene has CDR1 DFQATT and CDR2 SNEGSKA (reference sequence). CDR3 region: CSARDLLRGGQPQHF. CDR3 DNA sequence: TGCAGTGCTAGAGATCTCTTGAGGGGCGGGCAGCCCCAGCATTTT.

CDR3 sequence: CASSPLGTADEKLFF. The CDR3 coding sequence is TGTGCCAGCTCACCACTAGGGACGGCAGATGAAAAACTGTTTTTT. The chain recombines TRBV18 with TRBJ1-4; possible D gene TRBD1, 5 bases. The V gene's germline CDR1 is KGHSH and CDR2 LQKENI. V shed 1 base and J shed 6 bases, with 12 bases lying between them. CDR3 size: 15 residues. The full variable domain, rest sourced from reference TRBV18 and TRBJ1-4, is NAGVMQNPRHLVRRRGQEARLRCSPMKGHSHVYWYRQLPEEGLKFMVYLQKENIIDESGMPKERFSAEFPKEGPSILRIQQVVRGDSAAYFCASSPLGTADEKLFFGSGTQLSVL.

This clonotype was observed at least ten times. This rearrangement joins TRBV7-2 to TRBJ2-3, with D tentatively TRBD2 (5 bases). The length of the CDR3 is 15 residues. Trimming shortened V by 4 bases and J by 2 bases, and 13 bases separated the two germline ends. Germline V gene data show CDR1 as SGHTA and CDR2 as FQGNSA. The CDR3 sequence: CASSYMRLNTDTQYF. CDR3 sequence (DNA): TGTGCCAGCAGCTATATGAGACTAAACACAGATACGCAGTATTTT.

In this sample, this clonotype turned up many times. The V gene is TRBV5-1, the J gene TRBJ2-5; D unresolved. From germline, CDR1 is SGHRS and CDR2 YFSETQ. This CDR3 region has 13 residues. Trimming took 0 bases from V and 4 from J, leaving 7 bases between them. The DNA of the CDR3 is TGCGCCAGCAGCTTGGACGACCGAGAGACCCAGTACTTC. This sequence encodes CASSLDDRETQYF.